This record looks at one TCR beta chain sequence and its context. What this receptor recognizes is not known. The sample originates from a study of monozygotic twins with inflammatory bowel disease (dated by TCRdb to 2018 to 2020). With respect to the entire study: A total of about 28 monozygotic twin pairs were included in the full study, comprising nine German pairs (four IBD-concordant, five IBD-discordant) and 19 IBD-discordant Danish pairs. The search for disease-associated traits relied mainly on comparing, within discordant pairs, IBD patients with their genetically identical healthy co-twins. Each individual had, on average, about 151 000 unique TCRalpha sequences and 181 000 unique TCRbeta sequences available for analysis. Study-wide conclusions, independent of this receptor: TCRbeta repertoire diversity, by inverse Simpson index, was decreased in IBD patients compared with their healthy co-twins. No single strong signal or clonotype linked to IBD turned up in the results, so the idea that one exists was not supported. Background noise and inter-individual variability may have been introduced into the repertoires by the differing immunosuppressive treatments among patients. Fewer clonotypes were shared with other individuals by IBD patients than by healthy twins, most markedly in patients showing signs of disease activity. Repertoire similarity did not differ between concordant and discordant twins, which could be due to limited statistical power. Distinction between different T cell subtypes could not be achieved in the analysis.

From each donor, an approximately 2.7 ml peripheral blood sample was collected into PAXgene tubes and kept at -80 degrees C. Total RNA was isolated from whole blood with the PAXgene blood miRNA kit on an automated QIAcube, without T cell sorting. Deep TCRalpha and TCRbeta repertoire profiling with unique molecular barcoding was performed on peripheral blood of monozygotic twin pairs concordant or discordant for inflammatory bowel disease. Smoking habits were recorded for all twin pairs, and each individual was classified as a current, former or never smoker. The library was prepared using 5' RACE. Preparation of each TCR library used approximately 3.5 ug of total RNA. For each sample, cDNA was synthesized in eight separate reactions using SMARTScribe reverse transcriptase. Unique molecular identifiers containing a 6-nucleotide sample barcode were introduced through template switching during cDNA synthesis. TCRalpha and TCRbeta cDNA was amplified in two nested PCRs of around 15 and 10 cycles, and bead purification was carried out after each PCR. Before amplification, the cDNA was both treated with uracil DNA-glycosylase and purified with the QIAquick PCR purification kit. In the second PCR, Illumina TruSeq-compatible adapters and sample-specific barcodes were added. Library quality and concentration were checked on TapeStation and Qubit, and libraries were pooled at around 4.9 ng each. Pooled libraries were sequenced on an Illumina HiSeq2500 single-index Rapid Run with 2 x 100 bp reads and custom sequencing primers. Turning to the authors' computational methods: PCR and sequencing errors were corrected by UMI-based consensus assembly using MiGEC version 1.2.6. MiXCR version 2.1.1 was used to carry out V(D)J alignment, clonotype assembly and CDR3 extraction. Normalisation of gene usage, clonotype sharing and MAIT/NKT TCR abundance was achieved by analysing the top 1000, 10 000 and 20 000 clonotypes per sample. After downsampling to 27 000 UMIs, diversity was calculated as the inverse Simpson index using the vegan R package. Paired Mann-Whitney U tests were applied to discordant twin pairs, with Benjamini-Hochberg correction for multiple testing. TCRdb reanalyzed the reads, keeping one entry per CDR3 protein sequence and omitting DNA. In this record, the V and J calls reflect TCRdb's handling and not the investigators' own analysis. This sample's table carries fewer than 400,000 distinct CDR3 sequences. The leading ten clones occupy roughly 5.8% of the sample.

The clonotype comes from a human donor with ulcerative colitis or Crohn's disease, or a healthy co-twin of an affected twin (not recorded which). Sequenced sample: blood.

This receptor carries the CDR3 CASSLVVATASYNEQFF. The chain uses TRBV5-1 and TRBJ2-1; absent DNA, TCRdb's TRBD1 call cannot be checked. Reading from cysteine to phenylalanine, the CDR3 counts 17 amino acids. DNA is not on record. CDR1 is given as SGHRS and CDR2 as YFSETQ, both from the germline V gene.